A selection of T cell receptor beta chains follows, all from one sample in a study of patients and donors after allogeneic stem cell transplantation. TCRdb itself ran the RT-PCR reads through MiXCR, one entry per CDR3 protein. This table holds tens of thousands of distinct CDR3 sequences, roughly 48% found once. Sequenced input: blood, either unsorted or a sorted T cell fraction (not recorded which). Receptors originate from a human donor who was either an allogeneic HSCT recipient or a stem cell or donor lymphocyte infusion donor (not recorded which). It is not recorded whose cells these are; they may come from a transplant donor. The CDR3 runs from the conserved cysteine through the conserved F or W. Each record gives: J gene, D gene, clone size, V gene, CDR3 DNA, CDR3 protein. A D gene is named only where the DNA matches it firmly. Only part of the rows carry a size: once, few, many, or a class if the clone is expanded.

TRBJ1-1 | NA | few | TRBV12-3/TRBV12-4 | TGTGCCAGCAGTTCCCAGGGGCGCGAAGCTTTCTTT | CASSSQGREAFF
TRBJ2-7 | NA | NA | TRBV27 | TGTGCCAGCAGTCAAGACGGAGCGCCCTACGAGCAGTACTTC | CASSQDGAPYEQYF
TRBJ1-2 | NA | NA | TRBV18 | TGTGCCAGCTCACCATTAACCGGGGCTGTCTATGGCTACACCTTC | CASSPLTGAVYGYTF
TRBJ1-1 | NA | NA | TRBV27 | TGTGCCAGCAGTCCCTTTGGGGTCACTGAAGCTTTCTTT | CASSPFGVTEAFF
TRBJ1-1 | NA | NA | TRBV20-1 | TGCAGTGCAGGGGGGGCCTACACTGAAGCTTTCTTT | CSAGGAYTEAFF
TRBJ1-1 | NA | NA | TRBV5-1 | TGCGCCAGCAGCTCGGCGAGTTTGAACACTGAAGCTTTCTTT | CASSSASLNTEAFF
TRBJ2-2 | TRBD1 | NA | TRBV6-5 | TGTGCCAGCAGTACATCCGGGACAGGGGTTACCGGGGAGCTGTTTTTT | CASSTSGTGVTGELFF
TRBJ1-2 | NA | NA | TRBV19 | TGTGCCAGTAATCTTCCAAGCTATGGCTACACCTTC | CASNLPSYGYTF
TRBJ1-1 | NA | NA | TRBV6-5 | TGTGCCAGCAGTTATATTACGGGGTTAGGGACTGAAGCTTTCTTT | CASSYITGLGTEAFF
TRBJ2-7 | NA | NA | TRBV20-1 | TGCAGTGCTAGTAACAGGAACTCCTACGAGCAGTACTTC | CSASNRNSYEQYF
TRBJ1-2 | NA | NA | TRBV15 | TGTGCCACCAGCAGATCGACCGAATCTAACTATGGCTACACCTTC | CATSRSTESNYGYTF
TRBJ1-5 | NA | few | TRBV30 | TGTGCCTGGGACCGTCAGGGAAATCAGCCCCAGCATTTT | CAWDRQGNQPQHF
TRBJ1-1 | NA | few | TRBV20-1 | TGCAGTGCTAGAGGTTCTAGGGGACCGAACACTGAAGCTTTCTTT | CSARGSRGPNTEAFF
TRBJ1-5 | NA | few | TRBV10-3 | TGTGCCATCAGTGAGGTCGAGGTGGATCAGCCCCAGCATTTT | CAISEVEVDQPQHF
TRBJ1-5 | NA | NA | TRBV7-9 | TGTGCCAGCAGTTGGGGGGTAAATCAGCCCCAGCATTTT | CASSWGVNQPQHF
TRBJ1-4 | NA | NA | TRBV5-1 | TGCGCCAGCAGCCCAACAGCTGCAACTAATGAAAAACTGTTTTTT | CASSPTAATNEKLFF
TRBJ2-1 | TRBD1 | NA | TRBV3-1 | TGTGCCAGCAGCCTGCAATTACTCAGGGGGCAGATGAATGAGCAGTTCTTC | CASSLQLLRGQMNEQFF
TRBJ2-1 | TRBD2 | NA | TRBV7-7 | TGTGCTAGCAGCTCTGGCGGGAGCTCCTACAATGAGCAGTTCTTC | CASSSGGSSYNEQFF
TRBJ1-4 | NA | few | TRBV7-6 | TGTGCCAGCAGCCCAACTTCGGGAGGGGAAAAACTGTTTTTT | CASSPTSGGEKLFF
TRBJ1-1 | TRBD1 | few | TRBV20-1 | TGCAGTGCTAGGACAGGGAGGCTGAACACTGAAGCTTTCTTT | CSARTGRLNTEAFF
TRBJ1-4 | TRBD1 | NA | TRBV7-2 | TGTGCCAGCAGCCCTGGGACAGGGGGGAATGAAAAACTGTTTTTT | CASSPGTGGNEKLFF
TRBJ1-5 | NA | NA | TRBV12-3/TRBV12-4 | TGTGCCAGCAGAAGGGACGATCAGCCCCAGCATTTT | CASRRDDQPQHF
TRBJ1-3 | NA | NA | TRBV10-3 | TGTGCCATCTGGGCAGGGCCTGGAAACACCATATATTTT | CAIWAGPGNTIYF
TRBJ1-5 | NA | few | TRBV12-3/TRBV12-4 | TGTGCCAGCAGTTTAGCGTGGCGGGTGGATCAGCCCCAGCATTTT | CASSLAWRVDQPQHF
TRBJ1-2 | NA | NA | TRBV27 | TGTGCCAGCAGTTTAGGCGTGGTCTCCGATGGCTACACCTTC | CASSLGVVSDGYTF
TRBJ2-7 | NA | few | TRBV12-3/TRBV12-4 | TGTGCCAGCAGTCCCCGACAGATCTCCTACGAGCAGTACTTC | CASSPRQISYEQYF
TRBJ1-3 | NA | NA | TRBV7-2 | TGTGCCAGCAGCTTATACAGCGGAAACACCATATATTTT | CASSLYSGNTIYF
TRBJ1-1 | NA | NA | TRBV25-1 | TGTGCCAGCAGTGGTACAGGACAGAACACTGAAGCTTTCTTT | CASSGTGQNTEAFF
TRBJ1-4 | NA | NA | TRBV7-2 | TGTGCCAGCAGCTTCCGAGAGGGGGCAACTAATGAAAAACTGTTTTTT | CASSFREGATNEKLFF
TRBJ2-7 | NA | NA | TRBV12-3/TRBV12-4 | TGTGCCAGCAGTTTATGGCCATTGGAGCAGTACTTC | CASSLWPLEQYF
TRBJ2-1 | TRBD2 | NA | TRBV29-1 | TGCAGCGTTGAAGAAGCTAGCGGGAAGGCTTACAATGAGCAGTTCTTC | CSVEEASGKAYNEQFF
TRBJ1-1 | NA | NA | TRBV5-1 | TGCGCCAGCAGCTTGGATCTGGGACATGGGACTGAAGCTTTCTTT | CASSLDLGHGTEAFF
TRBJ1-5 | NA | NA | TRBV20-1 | TGCAGTGCTAGTGGGGAATATAGCAATCAGCCCCAGCATTTT | CSASGEYSNQPQHF
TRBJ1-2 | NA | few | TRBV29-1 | TGCAGCGTTGGGGCCAGGCAAAACTATGGCTACACCTTC | CSVGARQNYGYTF
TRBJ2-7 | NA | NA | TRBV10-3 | TGTGCCATCAAATCGTGGGATCCGGGGGAGCAGTACTTC | CAIKSWDPGEQYF
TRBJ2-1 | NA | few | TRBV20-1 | TGCAGTGCTCCCCAATCACAAGAGCAGTTCTTC | CSAPQSQEQFF
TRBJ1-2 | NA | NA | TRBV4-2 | TGTGCCAGCAGCCAAGATTTCGGGGCGGTGAACTATGGCTACACCTTC | CASSQDFGAVNYGYTF
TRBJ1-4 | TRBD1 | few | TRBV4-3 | TGCGCCAGCAGCCCGCAGGGGGGCGAAAAACTGTTTTTT | CASSPQGGEKLFF
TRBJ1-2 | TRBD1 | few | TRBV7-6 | TGTGCCAGCAGCTTAGCAATTGGAGGGGGCCCTGACTATGGCTACACCTTC | CASSLAIGGGPDYGYTF
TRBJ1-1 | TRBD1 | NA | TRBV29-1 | TGCAGCGTTGATACAGGGGCCATCAACACTGAAGCTTTCTTT | CSVDTGAINTEAFF
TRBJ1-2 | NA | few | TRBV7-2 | TGTGCCAGCAGCAGTAGGACCGGGCGCTCTGGCTACACCTTC | CASSSRTGRSGYTF
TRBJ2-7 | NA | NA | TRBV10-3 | TGTGCCATCGCCGACGGTTACCCCTCCTACGAGCAGTACTTC | CAIADGYPSYEQYF
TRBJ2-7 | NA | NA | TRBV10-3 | TGTGCCATCAGTGAGTCGACGGCAGCGAACTACGAGCAGTACTTC | CAISESTAANYEQYF
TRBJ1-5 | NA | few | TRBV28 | TGTGCCAGCAGTTTCTCGGGGGATAGCAATCAGCCCCAGCATTTT | CASSFSGDSNQPQHF
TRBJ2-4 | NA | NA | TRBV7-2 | TGTGCCAGCAGCTCCTGGGGCGACGGGGTGGACATTCAGTACTTC | CASSSWGDGVDIQYF
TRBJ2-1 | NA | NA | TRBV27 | TGTGCCAGCAGTCCTCGTGCCGGAAATGAGCAGTTCTTC | CASSPRAGNEQFF
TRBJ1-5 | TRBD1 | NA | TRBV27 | TGTGCCAGCCAGAGTACGGGACAGATCAATCAGCCCCAGCATTTT | CASQSTGQINQPQHF
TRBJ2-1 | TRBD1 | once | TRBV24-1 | TGTGCCACTTACGCACCCGGGACAGGGGTCAATGAGCAGTTCTTC | CATYAPGTGVNEQFF
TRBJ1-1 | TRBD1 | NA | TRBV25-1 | TGTGCCAGCGCCCTGAGGACAGGGGGCACTGAAGCTTTCTTT | CASALRTGGTEAFF
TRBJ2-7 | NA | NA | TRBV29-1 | TGCAGCGTTTTAAGGCTCCCTGGGGGAGAGCAGTACTTC | CSVLRLPGGEQYF
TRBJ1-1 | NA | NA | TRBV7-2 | TGTGCCAGCAGCTTACGTGGGGGGGACGCTGAAGCTTTCTTT | CASSLRGGDAEAFF
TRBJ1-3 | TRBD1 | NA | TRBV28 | TGTGCCAGCAGTGACGGGACAGCGAACTCTGGAAACACCATATATTTT | CASSDGTANSGNTIYF
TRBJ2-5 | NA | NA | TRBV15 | TGTGCCACCAGCGAGGTCCCGCTAACCCCGGGAGAAACCCAGTACTTC | CATSEVPLTPGETQYF
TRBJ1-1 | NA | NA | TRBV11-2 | TGTGCCAGCAGCTCCAAGATGCTAGGTTCAGCTTTCTTT | CASSSKMLGSAFF
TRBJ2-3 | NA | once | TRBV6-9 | TGTTCCTTGGCCTCTGATACGCAGTATTTT | CSLASDTQYF